The next 32 T cell receptor beta chains were all read from a single sample in a study of shared clonotypes between healthy human individuals. Assay used: immunoSEQ multiplex PCR; TCRdb lists only in-frame clones, some missing. The sample holds fewer than 1.6 million clones, 98% seen once. The sequencing input was naive CD4+ T cells sorted from blood. As for subset: CD45RA+ positively selected. Receptor source: a man between 25 and 39 years old in good health.

Of note for this clone: Additional DNA sequences in this sample encode the identical CDR3. The chain recombines TRBV18 with TRBJ1-5; no clear D. V lost 2 bases to trimming and J lost 4 bases, with 9 bases between them. The CDR3 has 14 amino acids. Germline lookup yields CDR1 KGHSH and CDR2 LQKENI. The CDR3: CASSPGVGNQPQHF. The CDR3 nucleotides are TGTGCCAGCTCACCAGGAGTAGGGAATCAGCCCCAGCATTTT.

This sequence joins TRBV2 and TRBJ2-7; tentatively, D is TRBD2 (6 bases). V dropped 3 bases and J dropped 0 bases, with 15 bases sitting between them. Germline V gene lookup returns CDR1 SNHLY and CDR2 FYNNEI. The CDR3 consists of 16 residues. CDR3 protein: CASSERAPGSSYEQYF. The CDR3 bases are TGTGCCAGCAGTGAGCGGGCCCCCGGGAGCTCCTACGAGCAGTACTTC.

The chain couples TRBV6-5 to TRBJ1-1, with D uncertain. The CDR3 runs to 16 residues. Trimming shortened V by 0 bases and J by 1 base, and 12 bases separated the two germline ends. Germline CDR1 and CDR2: MNHEY and SVGAGI. CDR3 loop: CASSYSSGVGNTEAFF. The CDR3 DNA reads TGTGCCAGCAGTTACTCGAGTGGGGTGGGGAACACTGAAGCTTTCTTT.

For this clone: In the same sample, other DNA sequences code for this CDR3. The chain couples TRBV5-4 to TRBJ2-1; 14 bases are shared with TRBD2. CDR3 size: 17 residues. Germline trimming cut 4 bases from V and 0 bases from J; bases unmatched to any gene: 3. Per germline, CDR1 SGHNT and CDR2 YYREEE (reference sequence). The CDR3 protein is CASSPGTSGSSYNEQFF. The CDR3 nucleotides are TGTGCCAGCAGCCCAGGGACTAGCGGGAGCTCCTACAATGAGCAGTTCTTC.

J is TRBJ2-7 and V is TRBV5-1; D is unclear. The germline V gene encodes CDR1 SGHRS and CDR2 YFSETQ. The V end was cut by 4 bases, the J end by 3 bases, with 14 bases between. The CDR3 sequence is 14 residues long. CDR3 loop: CASSLGLLGYEQYF. CDR3 DNA: TGCGCCAGCAGCCTAGGTTTATTAGGCTACGAGCAGTACTTC. Based on the CDR3 plus reference TRBV5-1 and TRBJ2-7, the full variable domain is KAGVTQTPRYLIKTRGQQVTLSCSPISGHRSVSWYQQTPGQGLQFLFEYFSETQRNKGNFPGRFSGRQFSNSRSEMNVSTLELGDSALYLCASSLGLLGYEQYFGPGTRLTVT.

The V call is TRBV7-6, the J call TRBJ1-1; weak D call: TRBD1 (6 bases). Germline CDR1 and CDR2: SGHVS and FNYEAQ. V was shortened by 5 bases and J by 6 bases, with 16 bases between the two germline ends. This CDR3 is built from 14 residues. In nucleotides, the CDR3 is TGTGCCAGCAGCGCCCGAGGGGGGGTTGCTGAAGCTTTCTTT. As protein: CASSARGGVAEAFF.

The V call is TRBV7-8, the J call TRBJ1-5; no clear D. The CDR3 contains 12 residues. Trimming removed 6 bases at V and 3 bases at J, with 6 bases between. CDR1 SGHVS and CDR2 FQNEAQ come from the germline V gene. As DNA, the CDR3 is TGTGCCAGCAGAGGGATCAATCAGCCCCAGCATTTT. Translation gives CASRGINQPQHF. Drawing the rest from reference TRBV7-8 and TRBJ1-5, the complete variable domain is GAGVSQSPRYKVAKRGQDVALRCDPISGHVSLFWYQQALGQGPEFLTYFQNEAQLDKSGLPSDRFFAERPEGSVSTLKIQRTQQEDSAVYLCASRGINQPQHFGDGTRLSIL.

V gene TRBV27 combines with J gene TRBJ2-7; TRBD2 is a possible D gene (7 bases). Trimming pared 3 bases from V and 4 bases from J, leaving 19 bases between. Germline loops: CDR1 MNHEY, CDR2 SMNVEV (reference sequence). The CDR3 extends over 16 amino acids. CDR3 DNA: TGTGCCAGCAGTTTGTTCAAGGGGGGGAGATTGTACGAGCAGTACTTC. Translation gives CASSLFKGGRLYEQYF.

The V call is TRBV6-1, the J call TRBJ2-7, with 8 bases aligning to TRBD2. The CDR3 length is 13 residues. With V trimmed by 9 bases and J by 3 bases, 7 bases remained unmatched. Looked up from germline, CDR1 is MNHNS and CDR2 is SASEGT. The chain's CDR3 is CASFPGGVYEQYF. The CDR3, as DNA: TGTGCCAGTTTTCCGGGGGGGGTCTACGAGCAGTACTTC.

Remarks on this clone: This specimen includes other DNA sequences encoding the same CDR3. This chain joins TRBV5-4 and TRBJ2-5, with a weak D call TRBD2 (6 bases). The CDR3 has 14 residues. Germline lookup yields CDR1 SGHNT and CDR2 YYREEE (reference sequence). V was clipped by 0 bases and J by 2 bases, with 8 bases between them. Here the CDR3 reads CASSLGGLQETQYF. The CDR3 region has the DNA TGTGCCAGCAGCTTGGGGGGACTGCAAGAGACCCAGTACTTC.

This clone was detected once. The CDR3 here is CASSRDRAGPGELFF. The DNA of the CDR3 is TGTGCCAGCAGCCGGGACAGGGCTGGGCCCGGGGAGCTGTTTTTT. The J gene is TRBJ2-2, the V gene TRBV2; 9 bases map to TRBD1. The CDR3 is 15 residues long. Germline V gene sequence: CDR1 SNHLY, CDR2 FYNNEI. Germline trimming cut 6 bases from V and 6 bases from J; bases unmatched to any gene: 8.

The rearrangement uses TRBV20-1 and TRBJ2-3; D not certain. In germline, CDR1 is DFQATT, CDR2 SNEGSKA (reference sequence). Trimming stripped 5 bases from V and 3 bases from J, with 6 bases between. The CDR3 is 11 residues long. The CDR3 loop reads CSALWTDTQYF. For the CDR3, the DNA is TGCAGTGCTTTGTGGACAGATACGCAGTATTTT.

The chain links TRBV5-4 to TRBJ2-1, with 7 bases that match TRBD1. The V gene end was trimmed by 4 bases and the J gene end by 5 bases; junction bases not matched to a gene: 6. Germline V gives CDR1 SGHNT, CDR2 YYREEE (reference sequence). The CDR3 sequence is 14 residues long. Here the CDR3 DNA reads TGTGCCAGCAGCCAGGGACAGCACCACAATGAGCAGTTCTTC. Protein product: CASSQGQHHNEQFF.

About this clone: This sample includes further DNA sequences coding for the same CDR3. The chain uses TRBV5-1 and TRBJ2-5; D possibly uses TRBD1 or TRBD2 (6 bases each). The CDR3 is made up of 13 amino acids. Germline CDR1 is SGHRS and CDR2 is YFSETQ. V lost 5 bases and J lost 1, with 9 bases in between. CDR3 in DNA: TGCGCCAGCAGTCCGGGGGCCCAAGAGACCCAGTACTTC. It translates to CASSPGAQETQYF.

The chain combines TRBV6-6 with TRBJ2-7; 9 bases are shared with TRBD1. The V gene's germline CDR1 is MNHNY and CDR2 SVGAGI (reference sequence). V shed 6 bases and J 7 bases; nucleotides not matched to a gene: 10. This CDR3 has 14 residues. Here the CDR3 reads CASRRGQGTREQYF. The CDR3 DNA follows: TGTGCCAGCAGACGAGGACAGGGGACGAGGGAGCAGTACTTC.

This sequence joins TRBV23-1 and TRBJ2-2; unclear D gene. TRBV23-1 is treated as an ORF (open reading frame) with a function not yet certain. The CDR3 loop spans 16 amino acids. Trimming removed 0 bases at V and 3 bases at J, with 11 bases between. CDR3 DNA: TGCGCCAGCAGTCAATCGGCAGAAGTCGACACCGGGGAGCTGTTTTTT. The encoded protein is CASSQSAEVDTGELFF.

This CDR3 is CASSLFPGGEKLFF. The CDR3 DNA follows: TGTGCCAGCAGTTTATTTCCCGGGGGTGAAAAACTGTTTTTT. The rearrangement links TRBV11-2 to TRBJ1-4; maybe TRBD1 (5 bases). The CDR3 runs 14 residues. Trimming removed 6 bases at V and 7 bases at J, with 15 bases between. The germline CDR1 and CDR2 sequences are SGHAT and FQNNGV.

This clone was picked up one time. V is TRBV9 and J is TRBJ2-6; D is perhaps TRBD1 (6 bases). The length of the CDR3 is 15 residues. The ends were cut back, 3 bases at V and 4 bases at J, with 11 bases in the middle. Germline assignment: CDR1 SGDLS and CDR2 YYNGEE. Written as DNA, the CDR3 is TGTGCCAGCAGCGACAGGGTGTCCGGGGCCAACGTCCTGACTTTC. Translation: CASSDRVSGANVLTF.

This clone came up once. The chain combines TRBV15 with TRBJ2-1; D gene uncertain. Per the germline V gene, CDR1 is LNHNV and CDR2 is YYDKDF (reference sequence). CDR3 size: 14 residues. Trimming took 0 bases from V and 2 from J, leaving 5 bases between them. CDR3 sequence: CATSREAAYNEQFF. CDR3 sequence (DNA): TGTGCCACCAGCAGAGAGGCCGCCTACAATGAGCAGTTCTTC.

The genes are TRBV4-1 and TRBJ2-1; TRBD1 is a possible D gene (5 bases). In germline, CDR1 is MGHRA, CDR2 YSYEKL. Trimming shortened V by 0 bases and J by 2 bases, and 11 bases separated the two germline ends. The CDR3 length is 16 residues. The CDR3 nucleotides read TGCGCCAGCAGCCAAGAAGGGGCAGGCCCCTACAATGAGCAGTTCTTC. It codes for CASSQEGAGPYNEQFF.

The chain carries TRBV11-2 and TRBJ2-5, with 7 bases identical to TRBD1. Germline V gives CDR1 SGHAT, CDR2 FQNNGV. J lost 4 bases, V lost 0 bases, and 11 bases had no gene match. This CDR3 contains 17 residues. The CDR3 protein is CASSLDRGPREVETQYF. The CDR3 nucleotides read TGTGCCAGCAGCTTAGATAGGGGGCCCAGGGAAGTAGAGACCCAGTACTTC.

A word on this clone: The DNA is omitted, as the CDR3 cannot be located on it reliably, and the CDR3 follows TCRdb's listing. The chain recombines TRBV18 with TRBJ2-1; the table's D call, TRBD1, has no DNA check behind it. Germline lookup yields CDR1 KGHSH and CDR2 LQKENI. The CDR3 is made up of 15 amino acids, end residues included. The CDR3 here is CASSPPPVGQGTEFF.

CDR3 in amino acids: CASSLVEGTSEQYF. CDR3 bases: TGTGCCAGCAGCTTGGTGGAGGGAACCTCCGAGCAGTACTTC. The chain combines TRBV5-4 with TRBJ2-7; weak D call: TRBD2 (6 bases). There are 14 residues in the CDR3. V lost 0 bases to trimming and J lost 6 bases, with 13 bases between them. The V gene's germline CDR1 is SGHNT and CDR2 YYREEE (reference sequence).

This chain joins TRBV10-3 and TRBJ2-5; D is uncertain. Trimming removed 10 bases from V and 3 bases from J, with 18 bases in between. This CDR3 region has 14 residues. Germline V lookup: CDR1 ENHRY, CDR2 SYGVKD. The CDR3 DNA is TGTGCCACGGGCGATGGACGGCCCAAAGAGACCCAGTACTTC. This sequence encodes CATGDGRPKETQYF.

The V gene is TRBV5-1, the J gene TRBJ1-5; D is unclear. CDR1 and CDR2 from the germline V gene are SGHRS and YFSETQ. The length of the CDR3 is 15 residues. The V end was cut by 1 base, the J end by 6 bases, with 14 bases between. The CDR3 reads CASSLTPSSGQPQHF. CDR3 coding DNA: TGCGCCAGCAGCTTGACTCCCTCGAGTGGTCAGCCCCAGCATTTT. The complete variable domain, with remaining parts taken from reference TRBV5-1 and TRBJ1-5, reads KAGVTQTPRYLIKTRGQQVTLSCSPISGHRSVSWYQQTPGQGLQFLFEYFSETQRNKGNFPGRFSGRQFSNSRSEMNVSTLELGDSALYLCASSLTPSSGQPQHFGDGTRLSIL.

This chain connects TRBV5-1 to TRBJ2-3; 12 bases align to TRBD2. CDR1 is SGHRS, CDR2 YFSETQ, per germline. The length of the CDR3 is 15 residues. Trimming took 5 bases from V and 3 from J; bases not matched to a gene: 4. The CDR3 sequence: CASRVGLAGTDTQYF. The CDR3 DNA is TGCGCCAGCAGGGTCGGACTAGCGGGAACAGATACGCAGTATTTT.

The rearrangement links TRBV19 to TRBJ1-1; no definite D call. Trimming removed 5 bases at V and 1 base at J, with 14 bases between. Germline CDR1 LNHDA, CDR2 SQIVND (reference sequence). This CDR3 region has 15 residues. CDR3 in amino acids: CASSSRTGRNTEAFF. CDR3 sequence (DNA): TGTGCCAGTAGTTCGAGGACGGGCAGGAACACTGAAGCTTTCTTT.

J is TRBJ2-1 and V is TRBV4-1; TRBD1 matches 8 bases. CDR3 length equals 16 residues. V was pared by 3 bases and J by 2 bases, with 6 bases of the junction left unmatched. Germline V gene sequence: CDR1 MGHRA, CDR2 YSYEKL. The CDR3 region is CASSHLDRGAYNEQFF. In nucleotides, the CDR3 is TGCGCCAGCAGCCACCTTGACAGGGGCGCCTACAATGAGCAGTTCTTC.

The chain is built from TRBV6-5 and TRBJ1-5; D is possibly TRBD1 (6 bases). CDR1 is MNHEY, CDR2 SVGAGI, per germline. The CDR3 has 15 residues. V lost 6 bases and J 2 bases, leaving 14 bases between the germline ends. The chain's CDR3 is CASRDSALGNQPQHF. The CDR3 DNA reads TGTGCCAGCAGGGACAGTGCTTTGGGCAATCAGCCCCAGCATTTT.

The J gene is TRBJ1-3, the V gene TRBV11-3, with 7 bases fitting TRBD1. Germline V gives CDR1 SGHNT, CDR2 YENEEA. J was trimmed by 3 bases and V by 4 bases; bases with no gene match: 12. This CDR3 spans 17 amino acids. The CDR3 nucleotides are TGTGCCAGCAGCTCGGGACGCCGGACAGGCGATGGAAACACCATATATTTT. Its translation: CASSSGRRTGDGNTIYF.

The chain joins TRBV5-1 to TRBJ1-3; D unclear. Germline loops: CDR1 SGHRS, CDR2 YFSETQ. CDR3 size: 12 residues. V gave up 4 bases and J gave up 4 bases, with 6 bases separating them. The CDR3 loop reads CASSPGGNTIYF. The CDR3 DNA reads as TGCGCCAGCAGCCCGGGAGGAAACACCATATATTTT.

V and J are TRBV6-5 and TRBJ1-2, with a weak D call TRBD1 (6 bases). Trimming left V 7 bases short and J 5 bases short, with 20 bases between. The CDR3 is 15 amino acids. The germline V gene encodes CDR1 MNHEY and CDR2 SVGAGI. The CDR3 is CASTPRTDINYGYTF. The CDR3 bases are TGTGCCAGCACTCCTAGGACAGATATCAATTATGGCTACACCTTC.